This T cell receptor (beta chain) was obtained from a study of coeliac disease. Findings of the study overall: Active celiac intraepithelial and lamina propria samples had lower TRB and TRG clonality than control samples. Of coeliac lamina propria samples, about 55% of the 18 held published gliadin-specific TRB sequences, versus 1 of 6 controls. Lamina propria and intraepithelial cell fractions may contain each other's cells.

Each fraction contributed one roughly 500,000-cell aliquot for sequencing. The CDR3 length is 14 residues. Per the germline V gene, CDR1 is LNHDA and CDR2 is SQIVND (reference sequence). V lost 5 bases to trimming and J lost 0 bases, with 10 bases between them. Only one count was recorded for this clone. The antigen is not known. Libraries were prepared by immunoSEQ multiplex PCR; TCRdb keeps only in-frame clonotypes and omits some of them. The table lists about 6,500 clones, approximately 70% of them singletons. The clonotype comes from a man aged 45 to 65 with active celiac disease. The chain has TRBV19 and TRBJ1-2; D not resolved. The specimen was lamina propria lymphocytes from the gut. CDR3 residues: CASSDRRANYGYTF. CDR3 DNA: TGTGCCAGTAGTGACCGGAGAGCTAACTATGGCTACACCTTC.